The clone carrying this T cell receptor beta chain came up many times. TCR alpha and TCR beta cDNA libraries with sample barcodes and UMIs came from 5'RACE using constant-segment primers. Via MiXCR, TCRdb re-called the 5' RACE reads, giving one row per CDR3 protein. This sample carries roughly 610,000 distinct CDR3 sequences, around 15% of them seen once, and the ten largest clones take about 7.4%. Germline V CDR1 and CDR2: SQVTM, ANQGSEA. The CDR3 is 17 amino acids. V lost 5 bases, J lost 2 bases, and 25 bases lay in between. These data belong to a study of T-cell memory formation after mild COVID-19. About the study: Largely, the TCR clusters proved donor specific.

Sequenced input: PBMCs or a T cell subset sorted from them (not recorded which). The sequence came from an adult woman who had mild COVID-19 (a few samples of this study predate the infection). Cell type and time point are not known. The J gene is TRBJ2-7, the V gene TRBV29-1; either TRBD1 or TRBD2 may supply D (7 bases each). This CDR3 reads CSVSGGRGALNTYEQYF. DNA of the CDR3: TGCAGCGTTTCGGGGGGCAGGGGGGCACTAAATACCTACGAGCAGTACTTC.